These T cell receptor beta chains were read from a single sample in a study of blood T cell repertoires in COVID-19. Profiled with immunoSEQ multiplex PCR; TCRdb holds only in-frame clones, not every one. The sample lists 150,000 to 200,000 clones; approximately 75% were seen once. The source material was peripheral blood. Source of these receptors: a human donor in a cohort sampled during active COVID-19. CDR3s include the opening cysteine and the closing phenylalanine or tryptophan. Each record gives: J gene, V gene, clone size, CDR3 length, D gene, CDR3 DNA, CDR3 protein. D genes are given only for firm matches. Clone sizes are given selectively: once, few, many, or a class where the clone is expanded.

>TRBJ1-6|TRBV6-1|-|13|-
TGTGCCAGCAGTGAAGAGGCGGGTTCACCCCTCCACTTT
CASSEEAGSPLHF
>TRBJ1-6|TRBV19|-|15|TRBD1
TGTGCCAGTAGTATAGTAGGGACAGGTGGTTCACCCCTCCACTTT
CASSIVGTGGSPLHF
>TRBJ2-1|TRBV11-2|few|15|-
TGTGCCAGCAGCTTAGGCGTGCAGGCAGACAATGAGCAGTTCTTC
CASSLGVQADNEQFF
>TRBJ2-1|TRBV29-1|-|15|-
TGCAGCGTTACCCAAACCGGGCCTGGGGCTGGAGAGCAGTTCTTC
CSVTQTGPGAGEQFF
>TRBJ2-7|TRBV7-2|-|16|-
TGTGCCAGCAGCTTAGAAGGGACATTCTATGCGGCCGAGCAGTACTTC
CASSLEGTFYAAEQYF
>TRBJ2-7|TRBV7-6|-|12|-
TGTGCCAGCAGCTCCAGCTCCTACGAGCAGTACTTC
CASSSSSYEQYF
>TRBJ2-1|TRBV6-5|once|16|TRBD2
TGTGCCAGCAGTTACTCTCTAGCGGGAGGGCGAAATGAGCAGTTCTTC
CASSYSLAGGRNEQFF
>TRBJ2-3|TRBV7-9|few|13|-
TGTGCCAGCAGCCCCCAGGGCACAGATACGCAGTATTTT
CASSPQGTDTQYF
>TRBJ1-5|TRBV28|-|13|-
TGTGCCAGCGAGCCCGAGGGCGCTCAGCCCCAGCATTTT
CASEPEGAQPQHF
>TRBJ1-6|TRBV9|-|13|TRBD1
TGTGCCAGCAGCGAGGGACAGAATTCACCCCTCCACTTT
CASSEGQNSPLHF
>TRBJ2-3|TRBV2|-|13|TRBD1
TGTGCCAGCACGGGACAGGGGGCCCATACGCAGTATTTT
CASTGQGAHTQYF
>TRBJ2-7|TRBV11-2|-|16|-
TGTGCCAGCAGCTTAGTCGCTTCGCGACACCTGTACGAGCAGTACTTC
CASSLVASRHLYEQYF